These 13 T cell receptor beta chains share one sample of origin, sequenced in a study of a mutant IDH1 vaccine in newly diagnosed glioma. Libraries were prepared by immunoSEQ multiplex PCR; TCRdb keeps only in-frame clonotypes and omits some of them. Seen here are 95,000 to 100,000 clones, 70% to 90% observed once, and the top ten hold approximately 0.6%. Time point here: baseline, week 1 (first vaccination visit). Described treatment: pre-vaccination baseline after standard-of-care therapy. The sequencing used PBMCs, collected from a glioma patient treated with radiotherapy, temozolomide or both. These receptors came from a woman in her forties or fifties with glioma.

The chain has TRBV11-3 and TRBJ2-7; D uncertain. The CDR3 runs 12 residues. The V end lost 5 bases, the J end lost 4 bases, and 9 bases lay between the germline ends. In germline, CDR1 is SGHNT, CDR2 YENEEA. CDR3 in DNA: TGTGCCAGCAGCAAAGGACCTTACGAGCAGTACTTC. Translated: CASSKGPYEQYF.

J is TRBJ1-5 and V is TRBV28; TRBD1 might be the D (5 bases). The V and J ends lost 7 bases and 5 bases respectively, with 15 bases between them. This CDR3 spans 14 amino acids. The germline V gene has CDR1 MDHEN and CDR2 SYDVKM. CDR3 nucleotides: TGTGCCAGCATTTCCTGGACATCCGATCAGCCCCAGCATTTT. It yields the protein CASISWTSDQPQHF.

The chain recombines TRBV6-6 with TRBJ2-1; 11 bases fit TRBD2. This CDR3 region has 16 residues. The V gene end was trimmed by 5 bases and the J gene end by 4 bases; junction bases not matched to a gene: 7. Germline V gene sequence: CDR1 MNHNY, CDR2 SVGAGI (reference sequence). The chain's CDR3 is CASSVLLAGDYNEQFF. The CDR3 nucleotides read TGTGCCAGCAGTGTCCTACTAGCGGGGGATTACAATGAGCAGTTCTTC.

CDR3 in DNA: TGTGCCAGCAGGGCACAGGGGGCGATGGTTGCTGAAGCTTTCTTT. Its translation is CASRAQGAMVAEAFF. The chain recombines TRBV2 with TRBJ1-1; 9 bases are shared with TRBD1. V dropped 6 bases and J dropped 6; count of bases not matched to a gene: 11. Germline V gives CDR1 SNHLY, CDR2 FYNNEI. This CDR3 comprises 15 residues.

This clone has just one count. V usage is TRBV28 and J usage is TRBJ1-1, with unresolved D. CDR3 length equals 12 residues. Trimming removed 8 bases from V and 2 bases from J, with 9 bases in between. CDR1 is MDHEN, CDR2 SYDVKM, per germline. In nucleotides, the CDR3 is TGTGCCAGCTTTCAGAGTAACACTGAAGCTTTCTTT. As protein: CASFQSNTEAFF.

This chain links TRBV5-4 with TRBJ2-2; D is unclear. Per the germline V gene, CDR1 is SGHNT and CDR2 is YYREEE (reference sequence). V dropped 4 bases and J dropped 0 bases, with 7 bases sitting between them. The CDR3 is 14 amino acids. CDR3 loop: CASSVDPNTGELFF. The CDR3 DNA sequence: TGTGCCAGCAGCGTGGACCCGAACACCGGGGAGCTGTTTTTT.

The genes are TRBV9 and TRBJ2-1, with D possibly matching TRBD2 (6 bases). The ends were cut back, 0 bases at V and 6 bases at J, with 13 bases in the middle. Germline CDR1 and CDR2: SGDLS and YYNGEE. CDR3 size: 15 residues. CDR3 loop: CASSVVGGIGNEQFF. CDR3 coding DNA: TGTGCCAGCAGCGTAGTAGGAGGGATTGGCAATGAGCAGTTCTTC.

The chain joins TRBV5-1 to TRBJ2-5, with TRBD1 identical over 9 bases. Per germline, CDR1 SGHRS and CDR2 YFSETQ. V lost 2 bases and J lost 1; bases outside the gene matches: 9. The CDR3 runs to 17 residues. CDR3 sequence reads: CASSLHRDRVFQETQYF. CDR3 in DNA: TGCGCCAGCAGCTTACACCGGGACAGGGTTTTCCAAGAGACCCAGTACTTC. The variable domain in full, with the rest retrieved from reference TRBV5-1 and TRBJ2-5, is KAGVTQTPRYLIKTRGQQVTLSCSPISGHRSVSWYQQTPGQGLQFLFEYFSETQRNKGNFPGRFSGRQFSNSRSEMNVSTLELGDSALYLCASSLHRDRVFQETQYFGPGTRLLVL.

V gene TRBV2 combines with J gene TRBJ2-5, with TRBD1 matching over 7 bases. The CDR3 spans 11 residues. In germline, CDR1 is SNHLY, CDR2 FYNNEI. The ends lost 9 bases at V and 11 bases at J; junction bases unmatched: 9. The CDR3 DNA reads TGTGCCAGTGGGACAGTAGGTGAGCAGTACTTC. This codes for CASGTVGEQYF.

The chain employs TRBV25-1 and TRBJ2-1; 7 nucleotides align to TRBD1. CDR3 length: 15 amino acids. Germline V gives CDR1 MGHDK, CDR2 SYGVNS. After removal of 6 bases from V and 0 bases from J, the junction contained 5 bases not matched to a gene. DNA of the CDR3: TGTGCCAGCAGGTACAGGGGAAGCTCCTACAATGAGCAGTTCTTC. The encoded protein is CASRYRGSSYNEQFF. Complete variable domain (other parts from reference TRBV25-1 and TRBJ2-1): EADIYQTPRYLVIGTGKKITLECSQTMGHDKMYWYQQDPGMELHLIHYSYGVNSTEKGDLSSESTVSRIRTEHFPLTLESARPSHTSQYLCASRYRGSSYNEQFFGPGTRLTVL.

The table lists this clone with a count of one. The chain joins TRBV6-5 to TRBJ2-7; D might be TRBD2 (6 bases). The V and J ends lost 7 bases and 4 bases respectively, with 17 bases between them. Looked up from germline, CDR1 is MNHEY and CDR2 is SVGAGI. The CDR3 is made up of 14 amino acids. This chain's CDR3 is CASIPRLGGYEQYF. CDR3 nucleotides: TGTGCCAGCATCCCTAGACTGGGGGGTTACGAGCAGTACTTC.

V usage is TRBV4-1 and J usage is TRBJ1-2; D is unresolved. CDR1 is MGHRA and CDR2 is YSYEKL in the germline V gene. The CDR3 sequence is 12 residues long. V was shortened by 3 bases and J by 7 bases, with 9 bases between the two germline ends. In nucleotides, the CDR3 is TGCGCCAGCAGCCACCCCCCAGGTGGCTACACCTTC. Translated, it gives CASSHPPGGYTF.

The gene calls are TRBV5-5 and TRBJ1-5; the D gene is possibly TRBD1 (6 bases). The CDR3 extends over 14 amino acids. Trimming took off 4 bases at V and 14 bases at J, with 22 bases between the two ends. Germline V gene sequence: CDR1 SGHKS, CDR2 YYEKEE (reference sequence). The CDR3 region has the DNA TGTGCCAGCAGCCTCGGGGACAACCGCGGCTTTGAGCATTTT. Translated: CASSLGDNRGFEHF.